The clone carrying this TCR beta chain was observed a handful of times. Germline V gene lookup returns CDR1 SQVTM and CDR2 ANQGSEA. With V trimmed by 7 bases and J by 0 bases, 7 bases remained unmatched. The CDR3 loop spans 15 amino acids. The sample is drawn from a study of blood T cell repertoires in COVID-19. Only in-frame clones appear in the TCRdb table, and some are missing; sequencing was by immunoSEQ multiplex PCR. This sample yields around 35,000 clones, of which 65% to 85% are seen a single time; about 3% belongs to the top ten. Source material: peripheral blood. This TCR was sampled from a man aged 65 to 85 with COVID-19, enrolled during active disease. This rearrangement joins TRBV29-1 to TRBJ2-2, with TRBD1 matching over 8 bases. DNA of the CDR3: TGCAGCGCATCAGCAGGGGGCGCGAACACCGGGGAGCTGTTTTTT. Protein product: CSASAGGANTGELFF.